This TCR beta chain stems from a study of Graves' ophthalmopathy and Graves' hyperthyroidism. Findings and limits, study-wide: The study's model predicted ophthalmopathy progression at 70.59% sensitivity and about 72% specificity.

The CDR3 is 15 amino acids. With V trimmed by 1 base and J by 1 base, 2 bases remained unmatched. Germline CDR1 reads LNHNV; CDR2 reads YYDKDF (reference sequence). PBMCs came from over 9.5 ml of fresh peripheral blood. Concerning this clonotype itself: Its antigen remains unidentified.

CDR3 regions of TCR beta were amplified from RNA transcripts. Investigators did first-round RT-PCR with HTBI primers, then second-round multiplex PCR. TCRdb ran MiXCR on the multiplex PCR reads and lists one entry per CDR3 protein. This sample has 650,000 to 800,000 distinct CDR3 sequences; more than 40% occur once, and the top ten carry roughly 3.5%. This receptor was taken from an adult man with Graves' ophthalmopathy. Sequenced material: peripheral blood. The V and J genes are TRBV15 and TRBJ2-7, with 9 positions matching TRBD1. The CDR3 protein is CATSRVGTGSYEQYF. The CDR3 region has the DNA TGTGCCACCAGCAGAGTAGGGACAGGGTCCTACGAGCAGTACTTC.